What follows are 21 T cell receptor beta chains derived from one specimen sequenced in a study of blood T cell repertoires in COVID-19. Data came from immunoSEQ multiplex PCR; TCRdb stores just in-frame clones and leaves some out. The table records roughly 150,000 clones, roughly 80% of them present only once. Sequencing was carried out using PBMCs or T cells enriched from blood (not recorded which). The receptors derive from a woman between 40 and 50 years old with acute COVID-19.

This chain links TRBV5-1 with TRBJ2-3; tentatively, D is TRBD2 (5 bases). Germline V lookup: CDR1 SGHRS, CDR2 YFSETQ. V shed 4 bases and J shed 9 bases, with 21 bases lying between them. This CDR3 spans 15 amino acids. CDR3 nucleotides: TGCGCCAGCAGCCCGGAGAGGCCCCGGGGTCGAACGCAGTATTTT. Its protein product is CASSPERPRGRTQYF.

The chain combines TRBV11-2 with TRBJ1-1; TRBD1 agrees at 8 bases. Trimming took 3 bases from V and 4 from J; bases not matched to a gene: 7. The CDR3 runs 15 residues. Germline V gives CDR1 SGHAT, CDR2 FQNNGV. The CDR3 loop reads CASSFLRGRSTEAFF. CDR3 nucleotide sequence: TGTGCCAGCAGCTTCCTCAGGGGGCGTAGCACTGAAGCTTTCTTT.

Here the CDR3 DNA reads TGCGCCAGCAGCGGACAGGGGGTAACAGATACGCAGTATTTT. Amino acid sequence: CASSGQGVTDTQYF. The chain employs TRBV5-1 and TRBJ2-3, with 10 bases that match TRBD1. This CDR3 has 14 residues. With V trimmed by 4 bases and J by 3 bases, 2 bases remained unmatched. Per germline, CDR1 SGHRS and CDR2 YFSETQ.

The chain uses TRBV19 and TRBJ1-2; 7 positions agree with TRBD1. V was pared by 6 bases and J by 7 bases, with 5 bases of the junction left unmatched. Germline V gene data show CDR1 as LNHDA and CDR2 as SQIVND (reference sequence). CDR3 length: 12 amino acids. The CDR3 coding sequence is TGTGCCAGTAGCCAGACAGGGTTTGGCTACACCTTC. Protein: CASSQTGFGYTF.

This clone has a handful of counts. V is TRBV9 and J is TRBJ2-3; the D gene is possibly TRBD1 (5 bases). Germline V gene data show CDR1 as SGDLS and CDR2 as YYNGEE. With 0 bases removed from V and 1 base from J, the gap between germline ends came to 15 bases. The CDR3 has 17 amino acids. CDR3 in DNA: TGTGCCAGCAGCGTAGCTACGGGTCAGGGCGGCACAGATACGCAGTATTTT. It translates to CASSVATGQGGTDTQYF.

The J gene is TRBJ2-1, the V gene TRBV19, with 7 bases aligning to TRBD2. Per germline, CDR1 LNHDA and CDR2 SQIVND (reference sequence). The CDR3 sequence is 15 residues long. The J segment lost 7 bases and the V segment lost 1 base, leaving 7 bases of the junction unmatched. This CDR3 is CASSIGGGPGNEQFF. In DNA, the CDR3 is TGTGCCAGTAGTATAGGGGGAGGGCCGGGGAATGAGCAGTTCTTC.

The chain uses TRBV19 and TRBJ1-2, with D uncertain. Germline loops: CDR1 LNHDA, CDR2 SQIVND (reference sequence). V lost 8 bases and J 0 bases, leaving 13 bases between the germline ends. The CDR3 is 14 residues long. The CDR3 region is CASRYSQANYGYTF. The CDR3 DNA is TGTGCCAGTCGCTACAGCCAAGCTAACTATGGCTACACCTTC.

V and J are TRBV6-5 and TRBJ2-2; 10 bases are a match to TRBD1. CDR3 length: 14 residues. With 7 bases clipped from V and 6 bases from J, the junction kept 5 bases outside the gene matches. Per the germline V gene, CDR1 is MNHEY and CDR2 is SVGAGI. DNA for the CDR3: TGTGCCAGCAAGACAGGGGGCTACCCCGGGGAGCTGTTTTTT. It yields the protein CASKTGGYPGELFF.

V and J are TRBV6-5 and TRBJ1-3; D uncertain. Germline V gives CDR1 MNHEY, CDR2 SVGAGI. Deletions cut 6 bases from V and 0 bases from J, with 12 bases between. This CDR3 is 15 amino acids long. The CDR3 DNA is TGTGCCAGCAGAACCGGGTCACACTCTGGAAACACCATATATTTT. As protein: CASRTGSHSGNTIYF.

V and J are TRBV24-1 and TRBJ1-2, with TRBD1 matching over 12 bases. J gave up 6 bases and V 0 bases, and 4 bases lay outside the gene matches. The CDR3 consists of 16 residues. From germline, CDR1 is KGHDR and CDR2 SFDVKD. The CDR3 here is CATSDLPGQGADGYTF. The CDR3 DNA is TGTGCCACCAGTGATTTGCCGGGACAGGGGGCTGATGGCTACACCTTC.

V gene TRBV6-2 or TRBV6-3 combines with J gene TRBJ2-7; D might be TRBD2 (6 bases). Germline V gene lookup returns CDR1 MNHEY and CDR2 SVGEGT. The CDR3 consists of 14 residues. The V gene lost 6 bases and the J gene lost 3 bases, with 15 bases spanning the gap. The DNA of the CDR3 is TGTGCCAGCAGCACCGGGACTCCCCACTACGAGCAGTACTTC. Residues: CASSTGTPHYEQYF.

This clone was counted once. The chain joins TRBV9 to TRBJ2-5, with D maybe TRBD2 (5 bases). Between the trimmed V and J ends, which lost 2 bases and 1 base, there was a span of 9 bases. The CDR3 runs to 14 residues. Germline V gene data show CDR1 as SGDLS and CDR2 as YYNGEE. In DNA form, the CDR3 reads TGTGCCAGCAGCGTGGAAGCGGTCCAAGAGACCCAGTACTTC. This encodes CASSVEAVQETQYF. Variable domain in full (rest from reference TRBV9 and TRBJ2-5): DSGVTQTPKHLITATGQRVTLRCSPRSGDLSVYWYQQSLDQGLQFLIQYYNGEERAKGNILERFSAQQFPDLHSELNLSSLELGDSALYFCASSVEAVQETQYFGPGTRLLVL.

The V call is TRBV9, the J call TRBJ2-3; possibly TRBD2 for D (5 bases). The CDR3 is 14 amino acids. V shed 0 bases and J shed 3 bases, with 8 bases lying between them. Germline CDR1 is SGDLS and CDR2 is YYNGEE. The chain's CDR3 is CASSVVGETDTQYF. For the CDR3, the DNA is TGTGCCAGCAGCGTAGTTGGGGAGACAGATACGCAGTATTTT.

A single count supports this clone. The V and J genes are TRBV4-1 and TRBJ1-1, with D possibly matching TRBD1 (5 bases). The CDR3 consists of 15 residues. Deletions cut 4 bases from V and 6 bases from J, with 18 bases between. Germline V CDR1 and CDR2: MGHRA, YSYEKL. The CDR3 region has the DNA TGCGCCAGCAGCCCGGAACCAGGGCGAGACGCTGAAGCTTTCTTT. Amino acids: CASSPEPGRDAEAFF.

The chain carries TRBV12-3 or TRBV12-4 and TRBJ1-4; TRBD1 matches 7 bases. V was pared by 8 bases and J by 5 bases, with 5 bases of the junction left unmatched. CDR3 length: 13 amino acids. CDR3 sequence: CASRTGPNEKLFF. For the CDR3, the DNA is TGTGCCAGCCGGACAGGCCCCAATGAAAAACTGTTTTTT.

The chain uses TRBV19 and TRBJ2-1; 7 bases fit TRBD2. Germline lookup yields CDR1 LNHDA and CDR2 SQIVND (reference sequence). This CDR3 contains 15 residues. Trimming removed 3 bases from V and 8 bases from J; junction bases left unmatched: 10. CDR3 bases: TGTGCCAGTAGTATTTATGGACTAGGAACTGATGAGCAGTTCTTC. Residues: CASSIYGLGTDEQFF.

The genes are TRBV9 and TRBJ2-1; 7 nucleotides line up with TRBD1. V shed 0 bases and J 3 bases; nucleotides not matched to a gene: 6. The CDR3 covers 16 residues. Per the germline V gene, CDR1 is SGDLS and CDR2 is YYNGEE. The CDR3 here is CASSVVSTGIYNEQFF. As DNA, the CDR3 is TGTGCCAGCAGCGTAGTTTCGACAGGGATCTACAATGAGCAGTTCTTC.

About this clone itself: One end of the junction fails to match germline, which may point to a read error. The V call is TRBV7-7, the J call TRBJ1-2; 7 bases agree with TRBD1. CDR1 is SSHAT, CDR2 FNYEAQ, per germline (reference sequence). There are 16 residues in the CDR3. The CDR3 region has the DNA TGTGCTAGCAGCCCAAGACAGGGTAAGAGACACTATGGCTACACCTTC. It yields the protein CASSPRQGKRHYGYTF.

This chain uses TRBV29-1 with TRBJ1-4, with 10 positions matching TRBD1. From germline, CDR1 is SQVTM and CDR2 ANQGSEA. This CDR3 is built from 16 residues. The V gene end was trimmed by 6 bases and the J gene end by 5 bases; junction bases not matched to a gene: 12. CDR3 nucleotide sequence: TGCAGCGTCCAGACAGGGGGCTCTCCTACGAATGAAAAACTGTTTTTT. It encodes CSVQTGGSPTNEKLFF.

This chain joins TRBV6-1 and TRBJ2-5; TRBD2 aligns across 11 bases. V shed 4 bases and J 5 bases; nucleotides not matched to a gene: 15. The V gene's germline CDR1 is MNHNS and CDR2 SASEGT. The CDR3 totals 18 residues. The CDR3 sequence is CASSGHSAPASGRETQYF. For the CDR3, the DNA is TGTGCCAGCAGTGGCCATTCCGCTCCGGCTAGCGGGAGGGAGACCCAGTACTTC.

This clone occurred once. The rearrangement joins TRBV9 to TRBJ1-1; TRBD1 agrees at 7 bases. The germline gives CDR1 SGDLS, CDR2 YYNGEE. The CDR3 sequence is 15 residues long. The V segment lost 2 bases and the J segment 5 bases; nucleotides outside the gene matches: 9. Here the CDR3 reads CASSVGVQGSTEAFF. The CDR3 coding sequence is TGTGCCAGCAGCGTCGGGGTACAGGGGAGTACTGAAGCTTTCTTT.